The next 13 T cell receptor beta chains were all read from a single sample in a study of T cell repertoires in cytomegalovirus infection. No antigens are known for them. Using its own MiXCR run on the reads, TCRdb lists one record per CDR3 protein. Of around 430,000 distinct CDR3 sequences listed, approximately 42% were seen once; the top ten hold 35% to 50%. The material sequenced was cultured PBMCs, taken from culture after CMV antigen stimulation. All receptors come from a human donor in good health (CMV status not recorded). Some clones in this sample may be carry-over from other donors' samples.

CDR3 sequence: CASSLTTYGYTF. The CDR3, as DNA: TGTGCCAGCAGCTTAACCACCTATGGCTACACCTTC. The rearrangement joins TRBV7-2 to TRBJ1-2; D ambiguous. Germline assignment: CDR1 SGHTA and CDR2 FQGNSA. V was trimmed by 2 bases and J by 4 bases, leaving 5 bases between them. The CDR3 is made up of 12 amino acids.

CDR3 protein: CASSFRDNNEQFF. The CDR3 DNA reads TGTGCCAGCAGCTTCCGGGATAACAATGAGCAGTTCTTC. V is TRBV11-2 and J is TRBJ2-1; maybe TRBD2 (5 bases). The CDR3 consists of 13 residues. Trimming stripped 3 bases from V and 5 bases from J, with 8 bases between. CDR1 is SGHAT, CDR2 FQNNGV, per germline.

In its sample, this clonotype was seen a few times. The chain joins TRBV6-1 to TRBJ1-6; D gene ambiguous. V gave up 5 bases and J gave up 11 bases, with 19 bases separating them. The CDR3 loop spans 15 amino acids. Germline CDR1 MNHNS, CDR2 SASEGT. The CDR3: CASSHYDRKMTPLHF. The CDR3 bases are TGTGCCAGCAGTCATTACGATAGAAAAATGACACCCCTCCACTTT.

The chain joins TRBV7-6 to TRBJ2-1, with 10 bases identical to TRBD2. Germline assignment: CDR1 SGHVS and CDR2 FNYEAQ. This CDR3 has 18 residues. Trimming took 1 base from V and 6 from J; bases not matched to a gene: 12. The CDR3 nucleotides read TGTGCCAGCAGCTTAGGCTGGGGTGGACTAGCGGAGACCAATGAGCAGTTCTTC. Translated, it gives CASSLGWGGLAETNEQFF.

This clonotype occurred a few times. The rearrangement links TRBV4-1 to TRBJ2-1; no reliable D call. Trimming cost V 1 base and J 7 bases, with 14 bases left between them. CDR3 size: 15 residues. Germline V gene lookup returns CDR1 MGHRA and CDR2 YSYEKL. Here the CDR3 DNA reads TGCGCCAGCAGCCAAGTTTTTGGGCGGCTTAATGAGCAGTTCTTC. Protein sequence: CASSQVFGRLNEQFF.

The gene calls are TRBV18 and TRBJ2-3, with 8 bases fitting TRBD1. The ends lost 2 bases at V and 0 bases at J; junction bases unmatched: 1. Germline V gene lookup returns CDR1 KGHSH and CDR2 LQKENI. This CDR3 has 15 amino acids. The CDR3 DNA reads as TGTGCCAGCTCACCAGACAGGGGAAGCACAGATACGCAGTATTTT. Amino acid sequence: CASSPDRGSTDTQYF.

This clonotype has only a few counts. At one boundary the junction diverges from the germline segment, which might be a read error. This sequence joins TRBV6-1 and TRBJ1-6; 7 bases line up with TRBD1. CDR3 size: 15 residues. Per germline, CDR1 MNHNS and CDR2 SASEGT. The CDR3 loop is CASSEIQGYSSPLHF. CDR3 DNA: TGTGCCAGCAGTGAAATACAGGGGTATAGTTCACCCCTCCACTTT.

The chain carries TRBV6-1 and TRBJ2-5, with D possibly being TRBD1 or TRBD2 (6 bases each). The CDR3 runs 14 residues. Germline V gives CDR1 MNHNS, CDR2 SASEGT. The ends were cut back, 8 bases at V and 4 bases at J, with 17 bases in the middle. This CDR3 reads CASGRKRGAETQYF. The CDR3 DNA follows: TGTGCCAGCGGTCGTAAGAGGGGGGCAGAGACCCAGTACTTC.

This clonotype has a handful of counts. V is TRBV20-1 and J is TRBJ1-2, with 7 nucleotides matching TRBD1. V shed 4 bases and J 6 bases; nucleotides not matched to a gene: 20. In germline, CDR1 is DFQATT, CDR2 SNEGSKA (reference sequence). This CDR3 is built from 17 residues. The CDR3 region is CSATSGAGGTLVDGYTF. Written as DNA, the CDR3 is TGCAGTGCTACGTCGGGGGCAGGGGGTACTCTTGTGGATGGCTACACCTTC.

The V gene is TRBV20-1, the J gene TRBJ1-2, with D perhaps TRBD1 (5 bases). The CDR3 spans 13 residues. V lost 4 bases and J 1 base, leaving 10 bases between the germline ends. Germline V gives CDR1 DFQATT, CDR2 SNEGSKA (reference sequence). The CDR3 nucleotides read TGCAGTGCTACAGGGTCCAATAACTATGGCTACACCTTC. Translated, it gives CSATGSNNYGYTF.

For this clonotype: Given a far larger clone just one base away, this is likely a sequencing read error. The rearrangement uses TRBV11-2 and TRBJ2-6; unclear D gene. This CDR3 comprises 15 residues. CDR1 and CDR2 from the germline V gene are SGHAT and FQNNGV. V was trimmed by 2 bases and J by 0 bases, leaving 5 bases between them. The CDR3 DNA sequence: TGTGCCAGCAGCTTATGGGGCTCTGGGGCCAACGTCCTGACTTTC. Its translation is CASSLWGSGANVLTF.

The chain recombines TRBV12-3 or TRBV12-4 with TRBJ2-2, with TRBD2 identical over 7 bases. The CDR3 is 16 residues long. The V gene end was trimmed by 3 bases and the J gene end by 1 base; junction bases not matched to a gene: 5. As DNA, the CDR3 is TGTGCCAGCAGTTTCGGGAGCGGGGAGAACACCGGGGAGCTGTTTTTT. This translates into CASSFGSGENTGELFF.

The chain uses TRBV6-2 or TRBV6-3 and TRBJ2-1, with D possibly being TRBD2 (6 bases). With 2 bases removed from V and 5 bases from J, the gap between germline ends came to 19 bases. The CDR3 is made up of 17 amino acids. The germline CDR1 and CDR2 sequences are MNHEY and SVGEGT. The CDR3 here is CASSYLQWEVGDNEQFF. Here the CDR3 DNA reads TGTGCCAGCAGTTACCTCCAGTGGGAGGTCGGCGACAATGAGCAGTTCTTC.